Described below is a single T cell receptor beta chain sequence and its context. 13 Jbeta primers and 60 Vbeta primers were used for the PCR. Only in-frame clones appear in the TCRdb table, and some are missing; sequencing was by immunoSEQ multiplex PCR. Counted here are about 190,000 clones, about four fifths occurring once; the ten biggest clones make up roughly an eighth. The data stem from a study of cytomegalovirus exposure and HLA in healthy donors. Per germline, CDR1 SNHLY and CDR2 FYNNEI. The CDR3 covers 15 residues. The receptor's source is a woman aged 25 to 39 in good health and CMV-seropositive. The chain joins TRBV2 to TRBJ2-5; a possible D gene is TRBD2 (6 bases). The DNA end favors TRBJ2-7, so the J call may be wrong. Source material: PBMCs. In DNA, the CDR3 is TGTGCCAGCAGCAGAACGAGCGGGCGGATCTACGAGCAGTACTTC. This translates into CASSRTSGRIYEQYF.